The 10 T cell receptor beta chains presented below share a single source sample, sequenced in a study of T-cell reconstitution after alpha-beta-depleted transplantation in children. Unique molecular identifiers were incorporated during preparation of the TCRbeta library. MiXCR, applied by TCRdb to the PCR reads, yields one record per CDR3 protein. The sample has hundreds of thousands of distinct CDR3 sequences, 20% to 30% seen once. This specimen consisted of PBMCs, mostly from graft donor cells, obtained 360 days after TCRalphabeta/CD19-depleted stem cell transplant. The receptor source for this set is a female patient aged 2-10 years who had a stem cell transplant for congenital amegakaryocytic thrombocytopenia, so the T cells may come from the graft donor.

The chain is built from TRBV4-1 and TRBJ1-1; 10 nucleotides align to TRBD1. With 1 base clipped from V and 11 bases from J, the junction kept 10 bases outside the gene matches. This CDR3 is 15 amino acids long. Germline CDR1 and CDR2: MGHRA and YSYEKL. CDR3 sequence: CASSQGWTGGRLAFF. CDR3 in DNA: TGCGCCAGCAGCCAAGGGTGGACAGGGGGTAGGTTGGCTTTCTTT.

This chain links TRBV10-3 with TRBJ2-1, with 9 bases fitting TRBD2. The V segment lost 7 bases and the J segment 7 bases; nucleotides outside the gene matches: 11. This CDR3 comprises 15 residues. CDR1 and CDR2 (germline): ENHRY, SYGVKD. CDR3 DNA: TGTGCCATCAAGTTGGCGGGGGGGCCGGGTAATGAGCAGTTCTTC. Amino acid sequence: CAIKLAGGPGNEQFF.

There are a few counts of this clonotype. The chain has TRBV25-1 and TRBJ2-1; perhaps D is TRBD1 or TRBD2 (5 bases each). V lost 3 bases to trimming and J lost 4 bases, with 10 bases between them. The CDR3 covers 14 residues. The germline V gene encodes CDR1 MGHDK and CDR2 SYGVNS. The CDR3 sequence is CASSEGTVYNEQFF. CDR3 coding DNA: TGTGCCAGCAGTGAGGGGACGGTATACAATGAGCAGTTCTTC.

This clonotype turned up a few times. J is TRBJ2-3 and V is TRBV7-8; no clear D. The CDR3 runs 16 residues. V lost 1 base to trimming and J lost 5 bases, with 16 bases between them. Germline CDR1 and CDR2: SGHVS and FQNEAQ. For the CDR3, the DNA is TGTGCCAGCAGCTTAGAGTCCACTATTAATGGAGATACGCAGTATTTT. It codes for CASSLESTINGDTQYF. The whole variable domain, filled in from reference TRBV7-8 and TRBJ2-3, reads GAGVSQSPRYKVAKRGQDVALRCDPISGHVSLFWYQQALGQGPEFLTYFQNEAQLDKSGLPSDRFFAERPEGSVSTLKIQRTQQEDSAVYLCASSLESTINGDTQYFGPGTRLTVL.

In this sample, this clonotype turned up a few times. The chain combines TRBV12-3 or TRBV12-4 with TRBJ1-2, with 10 bases fitting TRBD1. This CDR3 contains 13 residues. V was pared by 0 bases and J by 14 bases, with 6 bases of the junction left unmatched. The CDR3 sequence is CASSLAWTGGNTF. The CDR3 region has the DNA TGTGCCAGCAGTTTAGCATGGACAGGGGGAAATACCTTC.

The rearrangement links TRBV5-1 to TRBJ1-2; weak D call: TRBD1 (5 bases). V shed 7 bases and J shed 8 bases, with 12 bases lying between them. The CDR3 sequence is 11 residues long. Germline V CDR1 and CDR2: SGHRS, YFSETQ. The CDR3, as DNA: TGCGCCAGCGGTAAGGGGTACGGCTACACCTTC. Its translation: CASGKGYGYTF.

V and J are TRBV19 and TRBJ2-2, with 13 positions matching TRBD2. Germline V gives CDR1 LNHDA, CDR2 SQIVND (reference sequence). The trim removed 5 bases at V and 4 bases at J, leaving 7 bases unmatched. This CDR3 comprises 17 residues. The CDR3 DNA reads TGTGCCAGTAGTGGACTAGCGGGAGCCTCGACCACCGGGGAGCTGTTTTTT. Translating gives CASSGLAGASTTGELFF. The full variable domain, with the rest looked up from reference TRBV19 and TRBJ2-2, is DGGITQSPKYLFRKEGQNVTLSCEQNLNHDAMYWYRQDPGQGLRLIYYSQIVNDFQKGDIAEGYSVSREKKESFPLTVTSAQKNPTAFYLCASSGLAGASTTGELFFGEGSRLTVL.

The CDR3 DNA reads TGTGCCAGCAGCACAGGGCAGACCCAGTACTTC. This encodes CASSTGQTQYF. V is TRBV6-6 and J is TRBJ2-5; possibly TRBD1 for D (6 bases). Germline V gene data show CDR1 as MNHNY and CDR2 as SVGAGI (reference sequence). This CDR3 has 11 amino acids. Trimming stripped 6 bases from V and 6 bases from J, with 8 bases between.

The V and J genes are TRBV12-3 or TRBV12-4 and TRBJ2-3; 8 positions agree with TRBD1. V lost 7 bases to trimming and J lost 0 bases; unmatched junction nucleotides: 12. There are 17 residues in the CDR3. The CDR3 sequence is CASTTGGTVTSTDTQYF. CDR3 sequence (DNA): TGTGCCAGCACCACAGGGGGGACGGTGACTAGCACAGATACGCAGTATTTT.

The V and J genes are TRBV6-5 and TRBJ2-1; 7 nucleotides align to TRBD2. This CDR3 has 14 amino acids. Germline V lookup: CDR1 MNHEY, CDR2 SVGAGI. The J segment lost 10 bases and the V segment lost 1 base, leaving 7 bases of the junction unmatched. The CDR3 sequence is CASSYFGAGKEQFF. CDR3 bases: TGTGCCAGCAGTTACTTCGGAGCGGGGAAGGAGCAGTTCTTC.